A single sample gave rise to the 3 T cell receptor beta chains below, sequenced in a study of blood T cell repertoires in COVID-19. Here immunoSEQ multiplex PCR was the method, and the copy in TCRdb shows in-frame clones only, minus some. The sample includes 35,000 to 45,000 clones, 88% of them seen just once. Sequences were obtained from peripheral blood. These receptor sequences come from a human donor in a cohort sampled during active COVID-19.

The chain employs TRBV19 and TRBJ1-2, with D tentatively TRBD1 (5 bases). Trimming took off 2 bases at V and 2 bases at J, with 12 bases between the two ends. The germline gives CDR1 LNHDA, CDR2 SQIVND (reference sequence). This CDR3 comprises 15 residues. CDR3 DNA sequence: TGTGCCAGTAGTATACGGACGACAGAGAACTATGGCTACACCTTC. Translating it yields CASSIRTTENYGYTF.

The gene calls are TRBV12-2 and TRBJ1-5. TRBV12-2 is classified as a pseudogene. CDR3 size: 13 residues. CDR3 sequence: CASRLALNQPQHF. The CDR3 nucleotides are TGTGCAAGTCGCTTAGCCCTCAATCAGCCCCAGCATTTT.

The CDR3: CASSITLGTGDGYTF. Here the CDR3 DNA reads TGTGCCAGTAGTATTACCTTAGGAACAGGGGATGGCTACACCTTC. The chain carries TRBV19 and TRBJ1-2; TRBD1 matches 7 bases. The CDR3 contains 15 residues. V lost 3 bases to trimming and J lost 6 bases; unmatched junction nucleotides: 10. Germline CDR1 LNHDA, CDR2 SQIVND (reference sequence).